This T cell receptor (beta chain) originates from a study of identical twins. V lost 8 bases and J lost 7, with 15 bases in between. CDR1 MDHEN and CDR2 SYDVKM come from the germline V gene. The CDR3 consists of 12 residues. Unique molecular identifiers were present on the cDNA, which also gained a universal primer site by template switching. TCRdb itself ran the 5' RACE reads through MiXCR, one entry per CDR3 protein. The repertoire holds approximately 700,000 distinct CDR3 sequences, over 5% seen once, with around 2% in the top ten. This clonotype was counted ten times or more. Its matching antigen is unknown. General study results and limits: Donors were not followed over many years; analysis was cross-sectional.

This clonotype was obtained from a man aged 18-30 years in good health. Specimen: naive T cells sorted from blood. This chain uses TRBV28 with TRBJ2-7; a possible D gene is TRBD2 (6 bases). The CDR3 loop is CASSDYTIEQYF. DNA of the CDR3: TGTGCCAGCTCGGACTACACCATTGAGCAGTACTTC.